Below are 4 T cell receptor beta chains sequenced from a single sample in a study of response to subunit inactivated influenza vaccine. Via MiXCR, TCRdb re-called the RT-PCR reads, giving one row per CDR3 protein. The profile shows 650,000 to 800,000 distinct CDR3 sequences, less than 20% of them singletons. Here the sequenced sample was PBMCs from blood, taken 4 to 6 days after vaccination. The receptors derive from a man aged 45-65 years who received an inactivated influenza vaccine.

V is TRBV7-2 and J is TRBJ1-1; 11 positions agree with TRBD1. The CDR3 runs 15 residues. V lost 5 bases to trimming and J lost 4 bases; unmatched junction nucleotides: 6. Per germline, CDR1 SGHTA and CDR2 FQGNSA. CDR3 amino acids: CASSPTGTGGTEAFF. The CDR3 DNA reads TGTGCCAGCAGCCCAACCGGGACAGGGGGCACTGAAGCTTTCTTT.

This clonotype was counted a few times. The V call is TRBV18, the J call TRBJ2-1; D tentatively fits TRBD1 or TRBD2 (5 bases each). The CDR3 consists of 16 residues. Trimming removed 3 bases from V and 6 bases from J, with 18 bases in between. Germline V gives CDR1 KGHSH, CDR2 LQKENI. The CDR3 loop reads CASSPLQWTGGNEQFF. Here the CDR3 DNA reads TGTGCCAGCTCACCCCTTCAGTGGACTGGGGGCAATGAGCAGTTCTTC.

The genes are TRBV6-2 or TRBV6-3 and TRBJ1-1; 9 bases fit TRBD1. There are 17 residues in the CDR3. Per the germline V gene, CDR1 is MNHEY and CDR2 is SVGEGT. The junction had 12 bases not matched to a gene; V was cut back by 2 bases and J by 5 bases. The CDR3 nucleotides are TGTGCCAGCAGTTACAGAGGAATGGGACAGGGCCGAACTGAAGCTTTCTTT. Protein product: CASSYRGMGQGRTEAFF.

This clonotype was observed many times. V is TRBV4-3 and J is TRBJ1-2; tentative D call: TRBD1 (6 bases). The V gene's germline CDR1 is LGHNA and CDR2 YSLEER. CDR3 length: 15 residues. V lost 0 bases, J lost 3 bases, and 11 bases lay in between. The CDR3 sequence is CASSQDRGGDYGYTF. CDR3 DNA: TGCGCCAGCAGCCAAGATCGCGGGGGCGACTATGGCTACACCTTC.